Each of the 19 T cell receptor beta chains below was sequenced from the same sample in a study of OX40 agonist ivuxolimab in advanced cancers. Profiling relied on immunoSEQ multiplex PCR, and the TCRdb table lists in-frame clones only, not all of them. Of tens of thousands of clones in the sample, roughly 80% are singletons; the top ten hold roughly 2.1%. Sequenced material: CD4+ or CD8+ T cells sorted from blood, taken in a trial of the OX40 agonist ivuxolimab. The receptor source for this set is an adult with an advanced solid tumor such as melanoma, head and neck, liver or kidney cancer.

This clone has only a few counts. The rearrangement uses TRBV18 and TRBJ1-2, with a weak D call TRBD1 (5 bases). With 3 bases removed from V and 7 bases from J, the gap between germline ends came to 21 bases. The germline V gene encodes CDR1 KGHSH and CDR2 LQKENI. CDR3 length equals 16 residues. CDR3 nucleotide sequence: TGTGCCAGCTCACCCCCTGTGGGTGGCAGGGTTGTTGGCTACACCTTC. This translates into CASSPPVGGRVVGYTF.

J is TRBJ2-7 and V is TRBV5-5, with 7 nucleotides matching TRBD1. V shed 4 bases and J 9 bases; nucleotides not matched to a gene: 16. The CDR3 consists of 15 residues. Germline CDR1 and CDR2: SGHKS and YYEKEE (reference sequence). CDR3 residues: CASSGSGGTSSGQYF. CDR3 DNA: TGTGCCAGCAGCGGATCAGGGGGTACCTCTTCTGGGCAGTACTTC.

The rearrangement links TRBV4-1 to TRBJ1-1; D might be TRBD1 (5 bases). There are 16 residues in the CDR3. Trimming stripped 1 base from V and 4 bases from J, with 16 bases between. Germline V lookup: CDR1 MGHRA, CDR2 YSYEKL. The CDR3 here is CASSQVGSLDSTEAFF. The CDR3 nucleotides read TGCGCCAGCAGCCAAGTCGGATCCCTAGACAGCACTGAAGCTTTCTTT.

There are a few counts of this clone. This chain uses TRBV18 with TRBJ2-3; 10 positions agree with TRBD2. Losses at the gene ends were 5 bases for V and 1 base for J; bases not matched to a gene: 6. Germline CDR1 and CDR2: KGHSH and LQKENI. CDR3 size: 16 residues. The CDR3 spells CASSSRLAGRTDTQYF. CDR3 nucleotides: TGTGCCAGCTCATCGAGACTAGCGGGCCGCACAGATACGCAGTATTTT.

This chain connects TRBV4-1 to TRBJ2-2, with no clear D. V was trimmed by 3 bases and J by 10 bases, leaving 6 bases between them. The CDR3 has 11 residues. CDR1 and CDR2 (germline): MGHRA, YSYEKL. The CDR3: CASSQFEELFF. The CDR3 nucleotides are TGCGCCAGCAGCCAGTTCGAGGAGCTGTTTTTT.

The J gene is TRBJ2-3, the V gene TRBV5-1; a possible D gene is TRBD2 (5 bases). This CDR3 is 15 amino acids long. V dropped 2 bases and J dropped 5 bases, with 15 bases sitting between them. Per the germline V gene, CDR1 is SGHRS and CDR2 is YFSETQ. CDR3 loop: CASSFRGSSLDTQYF. Here the CDR3 DNA reads TGCGCCAGCAGCTTCCGAGGGTCTAGTTTAGATACGCAGTATTTT.

V usage is TRBV18 and J usage is TRBJ2-3; D is unresolved. Trimming stripped 0 bases from V and 0 bases from J, with 10 bases between. Germline values: CDR1 KGHSH, CDR2 LQKENI. The CDR3 has 16 amino acids. As DNA, the CDR3 is TGTGCCAGCTCACCACCTTGGGAAGAAAGCACAGATACGCAGTATTTT. Its translation is CASSPPWEESTDTQYF.

The V call is TRBV2, the J call TRBJ1-3; possibly TRBD1 for D (6 bases). V was clipped by 6 bases and J by 2 bases, with 11 bases between them. The CDR3 runs 14 residues. Germline assignment: CDR1 SNHLY and CDR2 FYNNEI. As DNA, the CDR3 is TGTGCCAGCAGCAAACAGGGACCTGGAAACACCATATATTTT. Translation gives CASSKQGPGNTIYF.

This clone was seen only a few times. The gene calls are TRBV7-9 and TRBJ2-7, with 11 bases lining up with TRBD2. Germline CDR1 is SEHNR and CDR2 is FQNEAQ (reference sequence). V lost 4 bases, J lost 7 bases, and 3 bases stayed unmatched. The CDR3 loop spans 13 amino acids. The CDR3 DNA sequence: TGTGCCAGCAGCTCACTAGCGGGAGAAGAGCAGTACTTC. Translation: CASSSLAGEEQYF. Full variable domain (remainder filled in from reference TRBV7-9 and TRBJ2-7): DTGVSQNPRHKITKRGQNVTFRCDPISEHNRLYWYRQTLGQGPEFLTYFQNEAQLEKSRLLSDRFSAERPKGSFSTLEIQRTEQGDSAMYLCASSSLAGEEQYFGPGTRLTVT.

The rearrangement joins TRBV20-1 to TRBJ2-7; TRBD2 matches at 7 bases. The ends lost 5 bases at V and 5 bases at J; junction bases unmatched: 3. Germline lookup yields CDR1 DFQATT and CDR2 SNEGSKA (reference sequence). The CDR3 is made up of 11 amino acids. The CDR3 spells CSAWEGNEQYF. The CDR3 DNA sequence: TGCAGTGCTTGGGAGGGGAACGAGCAGTACTTC.

The gene calls are TRBV7-9 and TRBJ2-3; 8 nucleotides agree with TRBD2. The germline V gene has CDR1 SEHNR and CDR2 FQNEAQ (reference sequence). The CDR3 covers 14 residues. Germline trimming cut 5 bases from V and 0 bases from J; bases unmatched to any gene: 1. The CDR3 DNA reads as TGTGCCAGCAGCCAGCGGGGGAGCACAGATACGCAGTATTTT. Protein product: CASSQRGSTDTQYF. The complete variable domain, with remaining parts taken from reference TRBV7-9 and TRBJ2-3, reads DTGVSQNPRHKITKRGQNVTFRCDPISEHNRLYWYRQTLGQGPEFLTYFQNEAQLEKSRLLSDRFSAERPKGSFSTLEIQRTEQGDSAMYLCASSQRGSTDTQYFGPGTRLTVL.

A single count supports this clone. The chain employs TRBV11-2 and TRBJ1-2; the D gene is possibly TRBD1 (5 bases). CDR1 and CDR2 (germline): SGHAT, FQNNGV. V lost 1 base, J lost 4 bases, and 13 bases lay in between. The CDR3 is made up of 15 amino acids. DNA for the CDR3: TGTGCCAGCAGCTTAGGGCAACCAGGGATCTATGGCTACACCTTC. This gives the protein CASSLGQPGIYGYTF.

The rearrangement joins TRBV15 to TRBJ2-7; D unclear. Trimming shortened V by 3 bases and J by 3 bases, and 21 bases separated the two germline ends. Germline assignment: CDR1 LNHNV and CDR2 YYDKDF (reference sequence). The CDR3 runs to 17 residues. CDR3 loop: CATSSDFSDRALYEQYF. CDR3 sequence (DNA): TGTGCCACCAGCAGTGATTTTTCTGACCGGGCCCTCTACGAGCAGTACTTC.

This clone was seen just once. The rearrangement joins TRBV29-1 to TRBJ2-1, with D maybe TRBD2 (6 bases). V was pared by 7 bases and J by 3 bases, with 19 bases between. Germline V gene data show CDR1 as SQVTM and CDR2 as ANQGSEA. The length of the CDR3 is 15 residues. CDR3 amino acids: CSAPLGGSFYNEQFF. In DNA, the CDR3 is TGCAGCGCCCCCCTTGGGGGGTCTTTCTACAATGAGCAGTTCTTC.

The chain is built from TRBV7-9 and TRBJ2-3; 13 bases map to TRBD2. The germline gives CDR1 SEHNR, CDR2 FQNEAQ (reference sequence). This CDR3 region has 18 residues. Trimming at V came to 4 bases and at J to 2 bases, leaving 9 bases not matched to a gene. CDR3 sequence: CASSSNIGLAGVTDTQYF. CDR3 sequence (DNA): TGTGCCAGCAGCTCCAACATCGGACTAGCGGGAGTCACAGATACGCAGTATTTT.

The V and J genes are TRBV19 and TRBJ2-5; the D gene is possibly TRBD2 (7 bases). The CDR3 has 16 amino acids. Germline CDR1 is LNHDA and CDR2 is SQIVND (reference sequence). Deletions cut 5 bases from V and 5 bases from J, with 21 bases between. CDR3 in DNA: TGTGCCAGTAGTCCGTCCCGGGGAGGGGGTTTTGAGACCCAGTACTTC. Translation gives CASSPSRGGGFETQYF.

The genes are TRBV4-3 and TRBJ2-3; D is unclear. Germline CDR1 reads LGHNA; CDR2 reads YSLEER. This CDR3 region has 15 residues. V lost 0 bases and J 2 bases, leaving 9 bases between the germline ends. The CDR3 nucleotides read TGCGCCAGCAGCCAAGATCCCACAAACACAGATACGCAGTATTTT. Its translation is CASSQDPTNTDTQYF.

The chain couples TRBV19 to TRBJ1-5, with a tentative D call TRBD1 (5 bases). Germline-derived CDR1 and CDR2 are LNHDA and SQIVND (reference sequence). This CDR3 spans 15 amino acids. The ends were cut back, 3 bases at V and 6 bases at J, with 15 bases in the middle. The CDR3 loop reads CASSMRQGTVQPQHF. For the CDR3, the DNA is TGTGCCAGTAGTATGCGTCAGGGTACTGTTCAGCCCCAGCATTTT.

This clone was found once. V usage is TRBV28 and J usage is TRBJ2-3, with D perhaps matching TRBD2 (7 bases). The CDR3 runs 14 residues. V was trimmed by 7 bases and J by 2 bases, leaving 13 bases between them. Germline V gene lookup returns CDR1 MDHEN and CDR2 SYDVKM. The CDR3 sequence is CASKGGGTTDTQYF. The CDR3 DNA reads as TGTGCCAGCAAAGGGGGGGGGACCACAGATACGCAGTATTTT.